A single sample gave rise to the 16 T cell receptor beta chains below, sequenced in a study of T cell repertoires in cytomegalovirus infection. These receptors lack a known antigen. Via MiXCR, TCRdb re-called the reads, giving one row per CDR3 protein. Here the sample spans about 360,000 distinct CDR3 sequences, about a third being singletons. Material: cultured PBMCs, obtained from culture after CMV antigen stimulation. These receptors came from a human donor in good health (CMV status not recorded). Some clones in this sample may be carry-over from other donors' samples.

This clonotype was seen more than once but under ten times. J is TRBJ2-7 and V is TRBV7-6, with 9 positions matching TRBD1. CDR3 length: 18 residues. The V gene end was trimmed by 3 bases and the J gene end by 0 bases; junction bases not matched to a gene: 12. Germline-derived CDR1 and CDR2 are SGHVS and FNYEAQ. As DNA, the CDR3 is TGTGCCAGCAGCTTCGATCGTGGGACAGGGTACAGCTCCTACGAGCAGTACGTC. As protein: CASSFDRGTGYSSYEQYV.

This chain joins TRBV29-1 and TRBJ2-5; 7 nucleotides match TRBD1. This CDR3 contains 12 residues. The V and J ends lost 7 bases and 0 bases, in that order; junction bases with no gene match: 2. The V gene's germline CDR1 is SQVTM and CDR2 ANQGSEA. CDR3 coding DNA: TGCAGCGCAGGGACAGACCAAGAGACCCAGTACTTC. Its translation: CSAGTDQETQYF.

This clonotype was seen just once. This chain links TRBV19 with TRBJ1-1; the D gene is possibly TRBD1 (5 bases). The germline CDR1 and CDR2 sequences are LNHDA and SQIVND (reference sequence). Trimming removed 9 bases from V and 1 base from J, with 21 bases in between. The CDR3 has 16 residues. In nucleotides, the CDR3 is TGTGCCAGGGACCTTTCGGGGCCTCGAAAGAACACTGAAGCTTTCTTT. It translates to CARDLSGPRKNTEAFF.

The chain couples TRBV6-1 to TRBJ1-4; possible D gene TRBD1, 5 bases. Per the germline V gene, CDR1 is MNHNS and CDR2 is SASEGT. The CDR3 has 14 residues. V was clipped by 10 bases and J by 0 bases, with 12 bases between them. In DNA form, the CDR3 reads TGTGCCACCGCGATGACAGCAACTAATGAAAAACTGTTTTTT. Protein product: CATAMTATNEKLFF.

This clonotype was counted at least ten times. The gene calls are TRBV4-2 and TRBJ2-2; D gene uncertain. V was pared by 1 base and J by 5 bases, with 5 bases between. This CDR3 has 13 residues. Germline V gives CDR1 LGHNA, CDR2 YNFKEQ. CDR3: CASSQVSTGELFF. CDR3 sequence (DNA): TGTGCCAGCAGCCAAGTCTCTACCGGGGAGCTGTTTTTT.

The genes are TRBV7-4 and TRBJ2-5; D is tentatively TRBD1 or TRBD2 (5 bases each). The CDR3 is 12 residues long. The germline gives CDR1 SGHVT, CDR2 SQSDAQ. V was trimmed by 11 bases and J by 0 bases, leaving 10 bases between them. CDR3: CAGGTYQETQYF. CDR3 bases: TGTGCCGGTGGGACGTACCAAGAGACCCAGTACTTC.

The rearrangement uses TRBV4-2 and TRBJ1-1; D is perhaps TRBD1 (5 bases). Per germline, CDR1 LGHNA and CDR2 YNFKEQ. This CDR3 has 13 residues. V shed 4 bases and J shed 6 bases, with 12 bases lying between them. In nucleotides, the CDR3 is TGTGCCAGCAGCCCGTCCTGGGGGGCTGAAGCTTTCTTT. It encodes CASSPSWGAEAFF.

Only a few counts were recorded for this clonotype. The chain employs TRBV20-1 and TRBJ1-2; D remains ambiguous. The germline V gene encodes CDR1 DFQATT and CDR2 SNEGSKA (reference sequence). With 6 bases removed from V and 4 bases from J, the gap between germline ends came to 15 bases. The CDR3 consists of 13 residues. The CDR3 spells CSAYLQDGYGYTF. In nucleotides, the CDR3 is TGCAGTGCGTACCTCCAGGACGGCTATGGCTACACCTTC.

CDR3 coding DNA: TGTGCCAGCAGTCCTACGACTACAGCCCCGGAGCAGTACTTC. Amino acids: CASSPTTTAPEQYF. The gene calls are TRBV28 and TRBJ2-7; possibly TRBD2 for D (5 bases). The germline V and J ends were trimmed by 5 bases and 7 bases, with 18 bases remaining between them. This CDR3 has 14 amino acids. The V gene's germline CDR1 is MDHEN and CDR2 SYDVKM.

The CDR3 is CASSFGSRGWANTGELFF. Here the CDR3 DNA reads TGTGCCAGCAGTTTCGGCAGCAGGGGTTGGGCGAACACCGGGGAGCTGTTTTTT. The V gene is TRBV28, the J gene TRBJ2-2, with D tentatively TRBD1 (6 bases). In germline, CDR1 is MDHEN, CDR2 SYDVKM. This CDR3 is built from 18 residues. Trimming shortened V by 3 bases and J by 0 bases, and 17 bases separated the two germline ends. The entire variable domain, with the rest obtained from reference TRBV28 and TRBJ2-2, is as follows: DVKVTQSSRYLVKRTGEKVFLECVQDMDHENMFWYRQDPGLGLRLIYFSYDVKMKEKGDIPEGYSVSREKKERFSLILESASTNQTSMYLCASSFGSRGWANTGELFFGEGSRLTVL.

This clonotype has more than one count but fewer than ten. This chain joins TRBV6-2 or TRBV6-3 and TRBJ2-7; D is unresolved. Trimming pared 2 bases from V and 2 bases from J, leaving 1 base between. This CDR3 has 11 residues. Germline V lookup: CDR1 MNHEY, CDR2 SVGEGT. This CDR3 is CASSYAYEQYV. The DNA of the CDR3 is TGTGCCAGCAGTTACGCCTACGAGCAGTACGTC.

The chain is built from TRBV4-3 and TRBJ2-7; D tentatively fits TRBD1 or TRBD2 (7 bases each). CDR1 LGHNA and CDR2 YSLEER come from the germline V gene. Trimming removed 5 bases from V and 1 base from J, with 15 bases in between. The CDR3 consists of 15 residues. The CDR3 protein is CASSYLRGGSYEQYF. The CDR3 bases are TGCGCCAGCAGCTACCTCAGGGGGGGTTCCTACGAGCAGTACTTC.

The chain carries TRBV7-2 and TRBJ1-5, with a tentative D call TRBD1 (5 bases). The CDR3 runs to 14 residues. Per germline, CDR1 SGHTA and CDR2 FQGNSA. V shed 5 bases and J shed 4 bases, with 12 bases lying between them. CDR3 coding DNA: TGTGCCAGCAGCCGGGACGGAAAAAATCAGCCCCAGCATTTT. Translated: CASSRDGKNQPQHF.

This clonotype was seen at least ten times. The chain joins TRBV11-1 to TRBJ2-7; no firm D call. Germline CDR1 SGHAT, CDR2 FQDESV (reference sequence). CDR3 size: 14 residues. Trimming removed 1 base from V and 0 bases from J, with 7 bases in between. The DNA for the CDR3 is TGTGCCAGCAGCTTAGAACTGACCTCCTACGAGCAGTACTTC. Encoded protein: CASSLELTSYEQYF.

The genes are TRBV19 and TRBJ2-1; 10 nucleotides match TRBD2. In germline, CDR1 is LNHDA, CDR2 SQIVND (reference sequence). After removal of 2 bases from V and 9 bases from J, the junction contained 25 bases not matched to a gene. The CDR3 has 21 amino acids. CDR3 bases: TGTGCCAGTAGTATAAGGGGGGCCGGGGCCATAGCGGGAGGCCGCCGAGCTGAGCAGTTCTTC. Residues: CASSIRGAGAIAGGRRAEQFF.

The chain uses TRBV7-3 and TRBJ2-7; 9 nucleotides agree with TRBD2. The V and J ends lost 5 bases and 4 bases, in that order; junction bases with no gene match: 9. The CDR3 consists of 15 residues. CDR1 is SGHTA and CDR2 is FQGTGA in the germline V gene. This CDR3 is CASSQAGTSFYEQYF. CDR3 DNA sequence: TGTGCCAGCAGCCAAGCCGGGACTAGCTTTTACGAGCAGTACTTC.